This TCR beta chain is drawn from a study of CD8+ T cells in alopecia areata. Turning to the study itself: Once tofacitinib had been taken for 6 to 18 months, 6 months off drug followed. Patients given treatment had severity scored by the percentage of scalp area affected.

Stated treatment: oral pan-JAK inhibitor, 5-10 mg twice daily. After isolation, RNA underwent reverse transcription to generate cDNA as the sequencing template. Sequencing used immunoSEQ multiplex PCR; TCRdb keeps in-frame clones, though not all of them. This table holds some 150,000 clones, about 51% found once. As concerns this clone: Antigen: not known. A junction boundary mismatches the germline segment, possibly from a read error.

The CDR3 is made up of 11 amino acids. Germline V gene sequence: CDR1 SGHDT, CDR2 YYEEEE. Findings and limits, study-wide: For patients receiving tofacitinib, scalp clonality and expanded CD8+ clones among the top 100 significantly decreased. Relative to normal scalp, lesional scalp, especially alopecia totalis/universalis, showed higher clonality.

The source of this sequence is a human donor with alopecia areata. Specimen: CD8+ T cells sorted from blood, collected at week 4, from a patient treated with tofacitinib. The rearrangement joins TRBV5-6 to TRBJ1-1; D possibly corresponds to TRBD1 (6 bases). CDR3 sequence reads: CASSFGTPWAF. CDR3 in DNA: TGTGCCAGCAGCTTCGGGACACCATGGGCCTTT.